This TCR beta chain stems from a study of blood T cell repertoires in COVID-19. Study-wide background: The cDNA or gDNA used as material had been derived from T cells, B-cell-depleted T cells, or PBMCs.

Only one count was recorded for this clone. Germline CDR1 is LGHDT and CDR2 is YNNKEL (reference sequence). There are 16 residues in the CDR3. V lost 8 bases and J lost 7; bases outside the gene matches: 14. TCRdb keeps only in-frame clones here, not all; method: immunoSEQ multiplex PCR. The sample includes around 170,000 clones, around 90% of them seen just once. The clonotype originates from a man aged 55 to 70 with acute or convalescent COVID-19. This chain connects TRBV3-1 (or the pseudogene TRBV3-2) to TRBJ1-2; 12 nucleotides line up with TRBD1. Sequencing was performed on peripheral blood. CDR3 amino acids: CASGQRAGQGATGYTF. The CDR3 nucleotides are TGTGCCAGCGGACAACGAGCGGGACAGGGGGCGACTGGCTACACCTTC.